This TCR beta chain emerged from a study of regulatory T cells in long-lasting Graves disease. This clonotype was seen a few times. V lost 6 bases to trimming and J lost 0 bases; unmatched junction nucleotides: 8. CDR1 MDHEN and CDR2 SYDVKM come from the germline V gene. The CDR3 contains 15 residues. In building TCR beta libraries, iRepertoire HTBI primers were used together with Arm-PCR of CDR3 regions. MiXCR was run by TCRdb on the multiplex PCR reads, yielding one entry per CDR3 protein. The sample shows more than 450,000 distinct CDR3 sequences, roughly 15% of them seen only once. Time point indicated: newly diagnosed GD, antithyroid drugs for less than 3 months. Extracted RNA from PBMCs served as the source of the TCR library. The same data also went into a second study, on T cells in Graves' hyperthyroidism and ophthalmopathy.

Here the sequenced sample was peripheral blood mononuclear cells (PBMCs), taken at new diagnosis, from a patient treated with antithyroid drugs. J is TRBJ2-7 and V is TRBV28; 7 bases match TRBD2. The sequence was collected from a man aged 35 to 55 with Graves disease. This CDR3 is CASRSHQRDSYEQYF. CDR3 nucleotide sequence: TGTGCCAGCAGGTCTCATCAGCGGGACTCCTACGAGCAGTACTTC. The full variable domain, its missing parts supplied by reference TRBV28 and TRBJ2-7, is DVKVTQSSRYLVKRTGEKVFLECVQDMDHENMFWYRQDPGLGLRLIYFSYDVKMKEKGDIPEGYSVSREKKERFSLILESASTNQTSMYLCASRSHQRDSYEQYFGPGTRLTVT.